Each of the 9 T cell receptor beta chains below was sequenced from the same sample in a study of blood T cell repertoires in COVID-19. Sequenced by immunoSEQ multiplex PCR; TCRdb stores in-frame clones only, minus some. The table shows 150,000 to 200,000 clones, with about 86% occurring only once. Specimen: peripheral blood. The receptors originated from a woman between 18 and 29 years old who had recovered from COVID-19.

This chain links TRBV9 with TRBJ2-1, with 7 nucleotides matching TRBD2. V trimming: 3 bases; J trimming: 6 bases; junction bases outside the gene matches: 15. This CDR3 is built from 17 residues. Germline V gene lookup returns CDR1 SGDLS and CDR2 YYNGEE. The DNA of the CDR3 is TGTGCCAGCAGCGGTCCTCGGCTAGCGGCCGTCTCCAATGAGCAGTTCTTC. Its protein is CASSGPRLAAVSNEQFF.

This chain's CDR3 is CATSVNGQGNTEAFF. The DNA for the CDR3 is TGTGCCACCAGTGTTAACGGGCAGGGGAACACTGAAGCTTTCTTT. V and J are TRBV24-1 and TRBJ1-1; D is perhaps TRBD1 (5 bases). The CDR3 runs 15 residues. The V and J ends lost 5 bases and 1 base respectively, with 13 bases between them. Per germline, CDR1 KGHDR and CDR2 SFDVKD.

This rearrangement joins TRBV5-4 to TRBJ1-1, with D possibly being TRBD1 (5 bases). Between the trimmed V and J ends, which lost 0 bases and 5 bases, there was a span of 17 bases. CDR3 length equals 16 residues. Germline CDR1 SGHNT, CDR2 YYREEE (reference sequence). CDR3 region: CASSLGLVRGSTEAFF. As DNA, the CDR3 is TGTGCCAGCAGCTTGGGTCTGGTTCGGGGGAGTACTGAAGCTTTCTTT.

The chain joins TRBV7-2 to TRBJ2-7; 7 bases are a match to TRBD1. Germline CDR1 and CDR2: SGHTA and FQGNSA. With 2 bases clipped from V and 11 bases from J, the junction kept 12 bases outside the gene matches. CDR3 length equals 14 residues. CDR3 in DNA: TGTGCCAGCAGCTTAAGGTTTGAGGGGGCCCCGGAGTACTTC. This encodes CASSLRFEGAPEYF.

The CDR3 here is CASSPKRQISYEQYV. The CDR3 DNA reads as TGCGCCAGCAGTCCTAAGCGACAGATTTCCTACGAGCAGTACGTC. The chain uses TRBV23-1 and TRBJ2-7; possibly TRBD1 for D (5 bases). TRBV23-1 is an ORF; its function is uncertain. The CDR3 consists of 15 residues. Trimming cost V 4 bases and J 1 base, with 14 bases left between them.

This chain joins TRBV3-1 (or the pseudogene TRBV3-2) and TRBJ1-5, with TRBD1 identical over 7 bases. The CDR3 is 16 amino acids. The ends lost 1 base at V and 2 bases at J; junction bases unmatched: 5. Germline CDR1 LGHDT, CDR2 YNNKEL (reference sequence). The CDR3 loop reads CASSQAGGLGNQPQHF. DNA for the CDR3: TGTGCCAGCAGCCAAGCAGGGGGATTGGGCAATCAGCCCCAGCATTTT.

The chain combines TRBV2 with TRBJ2-1, with a tentative D call TRBD2 (5 bases). Trimming removed 7 bases at V and 9 bases at J, with 13 bases between. The CDR3 runs 12 residues. Germline CDR1 is SNHLY and CDR2 is FYNNEI. CDR3 sequence: CASTTRRLEQFF. CDR3 nucleotides: TGTGCCAGCACGACACGGAGGCTTGAGCAGTTCTTC.

This clone was detected many times. The genes are TRBV24-1 and TRBJ2-2, with D perhaps TRBD1 (5 bases). Germline V gene lookup returns CDR1 KGHDR and CDR2 SFDVKD. The CDR3 consists of 15 residues. V shed 1 base and J shed 3 bases, with 8 bases lying between them. The chain's CDR3 is CATSDLETDTGELFF. The CDR3 DNA is TGTGCCACCAGTGATTTAGAGACAGACACCGGGGAGCTGTTTTTT.

The rearrangement uses TRBV28 and TRBJ2-5; the match to TRBD2 covers 9 bases. Trimming removed 5 bases from V and 5 bases from J; junction bases left unmatched: 6. The CDR3 spans 14 residues. Per the germline V gene, CDR1 is MDHEN and CDR2 is SYDVKM. In DNA, the CDR3 is TGTGCCAGCAGTCCGCGGGGGGGCATCGAGACCCAGTACTTC. This encodes CASSPRGGIETQYF.